This TCR beta chain was sequenced during a study of identical twins' blood T cells. CDR3 size: 12 residues. From germline, CDR1 is LNHNV and CDR2 YYDKDF (reference sequence). The junction had 2 bases not matched to a gene; V was cut back by 5 bases and J by 5 bases. One entry per CDR3 protein, called by TCRdb with MiXCR from the 5' RACE reads. The sample holds fewer than 450,000 distinct CDR3 sequences, 28% seen once. Sequenced input: PBMCs. This TCR came from a woman between 18 and 49 years old in good health. The V and J genes are TRBV15 and TRBJ1-1; 7 bases align to TRBD1. Here the CDR3 DNA reads TGTGCCACCAGCGTGACAGGGACTGAAGCTTTCTTT. It translates to CATSVTGTEAFF.